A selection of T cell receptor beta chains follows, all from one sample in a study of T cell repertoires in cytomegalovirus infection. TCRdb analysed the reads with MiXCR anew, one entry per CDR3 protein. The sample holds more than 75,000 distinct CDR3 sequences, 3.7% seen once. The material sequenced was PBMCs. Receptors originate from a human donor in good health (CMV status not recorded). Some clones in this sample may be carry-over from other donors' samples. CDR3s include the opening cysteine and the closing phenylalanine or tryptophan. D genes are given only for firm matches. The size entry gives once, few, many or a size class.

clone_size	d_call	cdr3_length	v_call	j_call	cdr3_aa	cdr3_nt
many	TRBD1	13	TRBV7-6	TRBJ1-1	CASSAGTGSGAFF	TGTGCCAGCAGCGCGGGGACAGGGAGTGGAGCTTTCTTT
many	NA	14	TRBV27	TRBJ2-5	CASRPGGRSETQYF	TGTGCCAGCAGACCCGGGGGAAGGTCAGAGACCCAGTACTTC
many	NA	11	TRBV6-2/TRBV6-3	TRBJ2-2	CASSSLGELFF	TGTGCCAGCAGTTCTCTGGGGGAGCTGTTTTTT
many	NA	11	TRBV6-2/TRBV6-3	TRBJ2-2	CASSYPGELFF	TGTGCCAGCAGTTACCCCGGGGAGCTGTTTTTT
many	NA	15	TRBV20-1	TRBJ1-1	CSARADRMGYTEAFF	TGCAGTGCTAGAGCCGACAGGATGGGGTACACTGAAGCTTTCTTT
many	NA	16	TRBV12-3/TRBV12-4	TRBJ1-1	CASTPTYTRGSTEAFF	TGTGCCAGCACCCCAACGTATACGAGGGGGAGCACTGAAGCTTTCTTT
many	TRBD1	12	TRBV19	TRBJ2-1	CASRKDRYEQFF	TGTGCCAGTAGGAAGGACAGGTATGAGCAGTTCTTC
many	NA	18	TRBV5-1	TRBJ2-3	CASSLGIGATTSTDTQYF	TGCGCCAGCAGCTTGGGGATTGGGGCTACCACCAGCACAGATACGCAGTATTTT
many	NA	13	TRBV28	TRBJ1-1	CASSLDVGTEAFF	TGTGCCAGCAGTTTGGACGTGGGGACTGAAGCTTTCTTT
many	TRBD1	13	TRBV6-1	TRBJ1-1	CASRDRGYSEAFF	TGTGCCAGCCGGGACAGGGGGTATTCTGAAGCTTTCTTT
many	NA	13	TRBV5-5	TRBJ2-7	CVSSLTMDYEQYF	TGTGTCAGCAGCTTAACAATGGACTACGAGCAGTACTTC
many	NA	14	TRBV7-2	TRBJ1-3	CASSFDRTGNTIYF	TGTGCCAGCAGCTTCGACAGGACTGGAAACACCATATATTTT
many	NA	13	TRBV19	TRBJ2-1	CASSTPSGNEQFF	TGTGCCAGTAGTACCCCCTCGGGGAATGAGCAGTTCTTC
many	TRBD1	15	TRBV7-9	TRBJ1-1	CASSFSTGLWTEAFF	TGTGCCAGCAGCTTCTCGACAGGGTTGTGGACTGAAGCTTTCTTT
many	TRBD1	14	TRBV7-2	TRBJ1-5	CASSSRDREQPQHF	TGTGCCAGCAGCTCGCGGGACAGGGAACAGCCCCAGCATTTT
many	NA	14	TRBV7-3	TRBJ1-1	CASSADGGITEAFF	TGTGCCAGCAGCGCGGACGGCGGAATCACTGAAGCTTTCTTT
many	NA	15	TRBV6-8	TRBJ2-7	CASSYSRSSSYEQYF	TGTGCCAGCAGTTACTCGAGGTCAAGCTCCTACGAGCAGTACTTC
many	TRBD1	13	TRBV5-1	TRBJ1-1	CASSWDRYTEAFF	TGCGCCAGCAGCTGGGACAGATACACTGAAGCTTTCTTT
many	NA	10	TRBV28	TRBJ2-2	CASASGELFF	TGTGCCAGCGCGTCCGGGGAGCTGTTTTTT
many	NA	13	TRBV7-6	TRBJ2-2	CASSPLETGELFF	TGTGCCAGCAGTCCTCTGGAGACCGGGGAGCTGTTTTTT
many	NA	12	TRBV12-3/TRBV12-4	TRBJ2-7	CASSVADYEQYF	TGTGCCAGCAGTGTAGCCGACTACGAGCAGTACTTC
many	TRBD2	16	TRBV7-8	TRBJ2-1	CASSLSVGLVSNEQFF	TGTGCCAGCAGCTTATCGGTTGGACTAGTCAGCAATGAGCAGTTCTTC
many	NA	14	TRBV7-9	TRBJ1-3	CASALGVTGNTIYF	TGTGCCAGCGCACTCGGGGTCACTGGAAACACCATATATTTT
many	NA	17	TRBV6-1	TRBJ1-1	CASSELESAAGVTEAFF	TGTGCCAGCAGTGAATTAGAAAGCGCGGCAGGGGTCACTGAAGCTTTCTTT
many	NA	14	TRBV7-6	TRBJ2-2	CASSLLAQAGELFF	TGTGCCAGCAGCTTACTTGCGCAGGCCGGGGAGCTGTTTTTT
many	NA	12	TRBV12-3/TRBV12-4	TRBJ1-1	CASRPAFTEAFF	TGTGCCAGCAGGCCGGCGTTTACTGAAGCTTTCTTT
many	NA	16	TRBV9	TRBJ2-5	CASSVGSRRSQETQYF	TGTGCCAGCAGCGTAGGGTCGAGGAGGTCCCAAGAGACCCAGTACTTC
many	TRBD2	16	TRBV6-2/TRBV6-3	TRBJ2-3	CASSNLAGFITDTQYF	TGTGCCAGCAGTAACCTAGCGGGGTTCATCACAGATACGCAGTATTTT
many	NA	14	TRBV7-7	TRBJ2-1	CASSLAPGANEQFF	TGTGCCAGCAGCTTAGCCCCTGGGGCGAATGAGCAGTTCTTC
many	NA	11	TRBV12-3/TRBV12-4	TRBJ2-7	CASSRSHEQYF	TGTGCCAGCAGCCGTTCCCACGAGCAGTACTTC
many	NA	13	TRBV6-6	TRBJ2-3	CASSYPVPDTQYF	TGTGCCAGCAGTTACCCGGTCCCAGATACGCAGTATTTT
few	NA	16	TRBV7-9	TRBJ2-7	CASRPYETKVIYEQYF	TGTGCCAGCAGACCATACGAGACAAAGGTTATCTACGAGCAGTACTTC
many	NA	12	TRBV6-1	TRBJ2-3	CASSVMADTQYF	TGTGCCAGCAGTGTAATGGCAGATACGCAGTATTTT
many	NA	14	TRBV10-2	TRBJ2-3	CASSVLWGTDTQYF	TGCGCCAGCAGTGTCCTCTGGGGCACAGATACGCAGTATTTT
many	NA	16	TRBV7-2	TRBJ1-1	CASSLAPTWTNTEAFF	TGTGCCAGCAGCTTAGCCCCGACATGGACGAACACTGAAGCTTTCTTT
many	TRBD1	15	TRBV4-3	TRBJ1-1	CASSQGTGMNTEAFF	TGCGCCAGCAGCCAAGGGACAGGGATGAACACTGAAGCTTTCTTT
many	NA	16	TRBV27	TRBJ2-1	CASSFFGGAGLNEQFF	TGTGCCAGCAGTTTTTTTGGGGGGGCCGGTCTGAATGAGCAGTTCTTC
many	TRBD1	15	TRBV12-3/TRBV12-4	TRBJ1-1	CASSKSTGANTEAFF	TGTGCCAGCAGCAAATCTACAGGGGCGAACACTGAAGCTTTCTTT
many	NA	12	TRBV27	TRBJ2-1	CASSLSTSEQFF	TGTGCCAGCAGTTTGTCCACTAGTGAGCAGTTCTTC
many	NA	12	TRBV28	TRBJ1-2	CATLNRHYGYTF	TGTGCCACGCTAAACCGGCACTATGGCTACACCTTC
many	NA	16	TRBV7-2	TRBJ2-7	CASSLVGGGTSYEQYF	TGTGCCAGCAGCTTAGTTGGGGGGGGGACATCCTACGAGCAGTACTTC
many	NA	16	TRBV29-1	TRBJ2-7	CSVQKLGQGNSYEQYF	TGCAGCGTTCAAAAGTTGGGGCAGGGGAACTCCTACGAGCAGTACTTC
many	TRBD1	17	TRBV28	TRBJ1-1	CASSSDGQGHQNTEAFF	TGTGCCAGCAGTTCCGACGGACAGGGGCACCAGAACACTGAAGCTTTCTTT
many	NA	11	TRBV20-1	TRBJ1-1	CSADTGTEAFF	TGCAGTGCCGATACTGGCACTGAAGCTTTCTTT
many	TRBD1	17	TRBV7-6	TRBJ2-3	CASSLGRGTGGTDTQYF	TGTGCCAGCAGCTTAGGAAGGGGTACAGGGGGCACAGATACGCAGTATTTT
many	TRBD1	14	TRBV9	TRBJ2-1	CASSPGQGVNEQFF	TGTGCCAGCAGCCCGGGACAGGGTGTCAATGAGCAGTTCTTC
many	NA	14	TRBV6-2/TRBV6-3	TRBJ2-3	CASNPGGDTDTQYF	TGTGCCAGCAACCCCGGGGGAGACACAGATACGCAGTATTTT
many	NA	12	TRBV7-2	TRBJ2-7	CASSFAGPEQYF	TGTGCCAGCAGCTTTGCAGGGCCCGAGCAGTACTTC
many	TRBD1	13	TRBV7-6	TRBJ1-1	CASSSPGGGEAFF	TGTGCCAGCAGCTCCCCAGGGGGGGGTGAAGCTTTCTTT
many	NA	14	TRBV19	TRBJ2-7	CASSISSSSYEQYF	TGTGCCAGTAGCATAAGTAGCAGCTCCTACGAGCAGTACTTC
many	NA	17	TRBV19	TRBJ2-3	CASSIDLETDNTDTQYF	TGTGCCAGTAGTATAGATCTCGAGACAGATAACACAGATACGCAGTATTTT
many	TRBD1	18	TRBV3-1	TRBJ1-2	CASSQGTGQVAPGYGYTF	TGTGCCAGCAGCCAAGGGACGGGACAGGTCGCCCCCGGCTATGGCTACACCTTC
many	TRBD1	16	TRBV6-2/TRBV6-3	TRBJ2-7	CASTSNRGDKNYEQYF	TGTGCCAGCACCTCTAACAGGGGGGACAAAAACTACGAGCAGTACTTC
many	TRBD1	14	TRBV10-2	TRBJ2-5	CASRTTGGAETQYF	TGCGCCAGCAGGACGACAGGGGGCGCGGAGACCCAGTACTTC
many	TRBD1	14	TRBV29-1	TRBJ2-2	CSVPGTGVTGELFF	TGCAGCGTTCCCGGGACAGGGGTCACCGGGGAGCTGTTTTTT